Following are 9 T cell receptor beta chains from one sample sequenced in a study of T-cell reconstitution after alpha-beta-depleted transplantation in children. Unique molecular identifiers were incorporated during preparation of the TCRbeta library. TCRdb re-called the PCR reads with MiXCR, one entry per CDR3 protein. This table has more than 300,000 distinct CDR3 sequences, around 15% appearing once. Specimen: PBMCs, mostly from graft donor cells, collected 360 days after TCRalphabeta/CD19-depleted stem cell transplant. Every receptor here comes from a male patient between 2 and 10 years old who had a stem cell transplant for acute lymphoblastic leukemia, so the T cells may come from the graft donor.

This clonotype turned up a few times. The rearrangement joins TRBV6-2 or TRBV6-3 to TRBJ2-7; D not certain. Germline V lookup: CDR1 MNHEY, CDR2 SVGEGT. The V and J ends lost 2 bases and 5 bases respectively, with 13 bases between them. This CDR3 comprises 14 residues. This chain's CDR3 is CASSYEVQHHEQYF. For the CDR3, the DNA is TGTGCCAGCAGTTACGAGGTCCAGCACCACGAGCAGTACTTC.

Here the CDR3 DNA reads TGTGCCAGCAACTGGCCGGGACATACCTACGAGCAGTACTTC. Its translation is CASNWPGHTYEQYF. The V call is TRBV7-2, the J call TRBJ2-7, with D perhaps matching TRBD1 (6 bases). The V gene's germline CDR1 is SGHTA and CDR2 FQGNSA. Between the trimmed V and J ends, which lost 7 bases and 2 bases, there was a span of 15 bases. CDR3 length: 14 residues. Drawing the rest from reference TRBV7-2 and TRBJ2-7, the complete variable domain is GAGVSQSPSNKVTEKGKDVELRCDPISGHTALYWYRQSLGQGLEFLIYFQGNSAPDKSGLPSDRFSAERTGGSVSTLTIQRTQQEDSAVYLCASNWPGHTYEQYFGPGTRLTVT.

A few counts support this clonotype. This chain joins TRBV24-1 and TRBJ2-1, with D perhaps TRBD2 (6 bases). The V and J ends lost 4 bases and 8 bases respectively, with 14 bases between them. CDR3 size: 14 residues. Germline-derived CDR1 and CDR2 are KGHDR and SFDVKD. The CDR3 spells CATSDPTTSHEQFF. The CDR3 bases are TGTGCCACCAGTGACCCAACCACTAGCCATGAGCAGTTCTTC.

This clonotype was counted ten times or more. The genes are TRBV6-5 and TRBJ1-1, with 10 bases identical to TRBD1. Germline V lookup: CDR1 MNHEY, CDR2 SVGAGI. The CDR3 totals 13 residues. V trimming: 4 bases; J trimming: 7 bases; junction bases outside the gene matches: 3. The CDR3: CASSSGTGVEAFF. The CDR3 nucleotides read TGTGCCAGCAGTTCCGGGACAGGGGTTGAAGCTTTCTTT.

The V call is TRBV6-5, the J call TRBJ2-7, with D possibly TRBD2 on 5 matching bases. This CDR3 comprises 14 residues. Germline assignment: CDR1 MNHEY and CDR2 SVGAGI. The V end lost 2 bases, the J end lost 7 bases, and 15 bases lay between the germline ends. CDR3 nucleotides: TGTGCCAGCAGTTACAGGGAAAGGAGGTGGGAGCAGTACTTC. Its translation is CASSYRERRWEQYF.

The chain uses TRBV7-6 and TRBJ2-1; TRBD2 matches 7 bases. Looked up from germline, CDR1 is SGHVS and CDR2 is FNYEAQ. J lost 10 bases, V lost 1 base, and 10 bases had no gene match. The CDR3 is 15 amino acids. DNA of the CDR3: TGTGCCAGCAGCTTAGGTGCGGGAGCGGCAGGGGAGCAGTTCTTC. Translating gives CASSLGAGAAGEQFF.

This clonotype occurred many times. The chain combines TRBV4-3 with TRBJ2-1; 8 positions agree with TRBD2. With V trimmed by 3 bases and J by 6 bases, 10 bases remained unmatched. The CDR3 loop spans 16 amino acids. Germline assignment: CDR1 LGHNA and CDR2 YSLEER. DNA for the CDR3: TGCGCCAGCAGCCACCAACTAGCGGAGGTAGGCAATGAGCAGTTCTTC. This codes for CASSHQLAEVGNEQFF.

The table lists this clonotype with a few counts. V is TRBV28 and J is TRBJ2-7, with a possible D match to TRBD2 (5 bases). This CDR3 spans 15 amino acids. Trimming left V 9 bases short and J 0 bases short, with 18 bases between. CDR1 and CDR2 from the germline V gene are MDHEN and SYDVKM. CDR3 sequence reads: CASTSAGSSSYEQYF. In DNA form, the CDR3 reads TGTGCCAGTACTTCTGCGGGCAGCAGCTCCTACGAGCAGTACTTC.

The chain is built from TRBV28 and TRBJ2-7; D may correspond to TRBD1 or TRBD2 (5 bases each). Germline CDR1 is MDHEN and CDR2 is SYDVKM. The CDR3 is 13 amino acids. V was clipped by 10 bases and J by 4 bases, with 17 bases between them. The CDR3 here is CAMGPGPPYEQYF. The CDR3 coding sequence is TGTGCCATGGGCCCGGGGCCTCCTTACGAGCAGTACTTC.